This TCR beta chain was identified in a study of blood T cell repertoires in COVID-19. Trimming pared 0 bases from V and 7 bases from J, leaving 17 bases between. The length of the CDR3 is 15 residues. Germline CDR1 is SGDLS and CDR2 is YYNGEE. The method was immunoSEQ multiplex PCR; TCRdb's version includes in-frame clones alone and lacks a portion of them. Of over 120,000 clones in the sample, more than 65% are singletons; the top ten hold 3% to 4.5%. Sequencing used peripheral blood. The sequence derives from a woman aged 60 to 75 with acute or convalescent COVID-19. The chain couples TRBV9 to TRBJ2-7, with D possibly matching TRBD2 (5 bases). CDR3 in amino acids: CASSVDQRYTTEQYF. The CDR3 coding sequence is TGTGCCAGCAGCGTAGACCAGCGGTACACTACGGAGCAGTACTTC.